This section outlines one TCR beta chain sequence together with its context. The sample is drawn from a study of shared clonotypes between healthy human individuals. J was trimmed by 5 bases and V by 2 bases; bases with no gene match: 8. The CDR3 has 15 amino acids. Germline lookup yields CDR1 MNHNY and CDR2 SVGAGI (reference sequence). Clones were sequenced by immunoSEQ multiplex PCR, and TCRdb holds only the in-frame ones, with some missing. The table records around 1.5 million clones, around 98% of them present only once. This rearrangement joins TRBV6-6 to TRBJ1-1, with 7 bases that match TRBD1. The clonotype originates from a man aged 25 to 40 in good health. The sample taken for sequencing was naive CD4+ T cells sorted from blood. Subset described: CD45RA+ positively selected. The CDR3 spells CASSYPTGAETEAFF. CDR3 bases: TGTGCCAGCAGTTACCCCACAGGGGCAGAAACTGAAGCTTTCTTT.